This T cell receptor (beta chain) was sequenced during a study of T cell responses to AZD1222 COVID-19 vaccine. Method: immunoSEQ multiplex PCR; TCRdb's copy keeps in-frame clones and lacks some. The sample has around 140,000 clones, roughly nine tenths seen once. The V and J ends lost 7 bases and 8 bases, in that order; junction bases with no gene match: 7. Germline CDR1 and CDR2: SNHLY and FYNNEI. CDR3 size: 13 residues. The material sequenced was peripheral blood, taken 28 days after the second dose of the MenACWY control vaccine. This TCR was recovered from an adult who received the MenACWY meningococcal vaccine as a control. This chain links TRBV2 with TRBJ1-2; 10 bases align to TRBD1. As DNA, the CDR3 is TGTGCCAGCAACCACGGGACAGGGGTAGGCTACACCTTC. It encodes CASNHGTGVGYTF.